This T cell receptor beta chain stems from a study of T cells in Graves' hyperthyroidism and ophthalmopathy. Study-wide background: At the time of initial diagnosis and before any treatment, peripheral blood was collected. Study outcomes and limitations: A model using 13 V-J features told ophthalmopathy apart from stable hyperthyroidism. Among thyroid clonotypes expanded above 0.001, most also appeared in blood.

This clonotype was recorded a few times. The antigen remains unidentified. The junction shows a germline mismatch at one end, possibly a read error. CDR1 and CDR2 (germline): MNHEY, SVGAGI. The CDR3 extends over 16 amino acids. TCR beta CDR3 regions were amplified from RNA. TCR CDR3 underwent first-round RT-PCR with the HTBI primer set. TCRdb used MiXCR to reprocess the multiplex PCR reads, holding one entry per CDR3 protein. The sample shows roughly 580,000 distinct CDR3 sequences, around 13% of them seen only once. Patients were aged 18 to 65, had disease duration under 2 months, and had newly diagnosed hyperthyroidism.

This TCR was recovered from a woman aged 30 to 39 with Graves' hyperthyroidism that later progressed to Graves' ophthalmopathy. The V gene is TRBV6-5, the J gene TRBJ2-7; D ambiguous. Input material: blood. CDR3 loop: CASSYERRAGSYERYF. In DNA, the CDR3 is TGTGCCAGCAGTTACGAACGTCGGGCAGGCTCCTACGAGCGGTACTTC.